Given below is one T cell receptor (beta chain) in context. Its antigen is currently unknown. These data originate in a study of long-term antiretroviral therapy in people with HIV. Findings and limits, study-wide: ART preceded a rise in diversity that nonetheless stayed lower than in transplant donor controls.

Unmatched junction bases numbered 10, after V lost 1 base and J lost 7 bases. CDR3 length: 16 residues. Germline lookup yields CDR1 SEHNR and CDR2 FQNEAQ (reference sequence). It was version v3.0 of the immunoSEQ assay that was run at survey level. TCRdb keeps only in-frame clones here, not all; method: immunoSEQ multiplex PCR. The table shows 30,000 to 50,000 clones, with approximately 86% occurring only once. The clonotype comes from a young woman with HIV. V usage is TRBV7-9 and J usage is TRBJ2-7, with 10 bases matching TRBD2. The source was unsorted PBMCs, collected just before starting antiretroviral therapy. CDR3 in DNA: TGTGCCAGCAGCTTAGGATCGGCTAGCGGGAGTGAAGAGCAGTACTTC. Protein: CASSLGSASGSEEQYF.